The next 4 T cell receptor beta chains were all read from a single sample in a study of OX40 agonist ivuxolimab in advanced cancers. Repertoires were generated with immunoSEQ multiplex PCR, while TCRdb's copy carries only in-frame clones and drops some. This table holds around 71,000 clones, 85% to 90% found once. This material consisted of CD4+ or CD8+ T cells sorted from blood, taken in a trial of the OX40 agonist ivuxolimab. The origin of the receptors is an adult with an advanced solid tumor such as melanoma, head and neck, liver or kidney cancer.

This chain links TRBV28 with TRBJ2-1; a weak D match, TRBD1 (5 bases). This CDR3 is built from 15 residues. Germline loops: CDR1 MDHEN, CDR2 SYDVKM. The V and J ends lost 0 bases and 6 bases respectively, with 12 bases between them. DNA for the CDR3: TGTGCCAGCAGTTTATGGGCTAGGGGTGGCAATGAGCAGTTCTTC. It yields the protein CASSLWARGGNEQFF. The entire variable domain, with the rest obtained from reference TRBV28 and TRBJ2-1, is as follows: DVKVTQSSRYLVKRTGEKVFLECVQDMDHENMFWYRQDPGLGLRLIYFSYDVKMKEKGDIPEGYSVSREKKERFSLILESASTNQTSMYLCASSLWARGGNEQFFGPGTRLTVL.

The table lists this clone with a count of one. This chain's CDR3 is CSVEYPGLAGALGTGELFF. CDR3 bases: TGCAGCGTAGAGTACCCGGGACTAGCGGGAGCCTTGGGCACCGGGGAGCTGTTTTTT. This chain joins TRBV29-1 and TRBJ2-2, with 14 positions matching TRBD2. Germline V gene data show CDR1 as SQVTM and CDR2 as ANQGSEA. This CDR3 spans 19 amino acids. The trim removed 6 bases at V and 4 bases at J, leaving 16 bases unmatched.

This chain connects TRBV2 to TRBJ2-3; 9 positions match TRBD2. CDR1 is SNHLY, CDR2 FYNNEI, per germline. V was pared by 2 bases and J by 1 base, with 1 base of the junction left unmatched. The CDR3 has 15 residues. DNA of the CDR3: TGTGCCAGCAGTGAACGGACTAGCGGCACAGATACGCAGTATTTT. This codes for CASSERTSGTDTQYF.

V usage is TRBV5-5 and J usage is TRBJ2-1; TRBD2 matches at 9 bases. V lost 0 bases and J lost 9; bases outside the gene matches: 7. Germline loops: CDR1 SGHKS, CDR2 YYEKEE (reference sequence). This CDR3 region has 15 residues. DNA of the CDR3: TGTGCCAGCAGCTTGGGGCTAGCGGGATTATCTGAGCAGTTCTTC. It codes for CASSLGLAGLSEQFF.